This T cell receptor beta chain emerged from a study of blood T cell repertoires in COVID-19. Study in general: There were acute and convalescent COVID-19 samples, and they came from the United States, Italy and Spain. PBMCs, B-cell-depleted T cells, or T cells provided the cDNA or gDNA that made up the material.

Authors' methods: Amplified reference gene primers provided the basis for estimating nucleated cell counts. Libraries were prepared by immunoSEQ multiplex PCR; TCRdb keeps only in-frame clonotypes and omits some of them. V and J calls and clone size come straight from that table; D and trimming were deduced from the DNA. The repertoire consists of 410,000 or so clones, with approximately 90% occurring once and the leading ten covering 1.5% to 1.8%. Trimming cost V 1 base and J 1 base, with 10 bases left between them. CDR1 and CDR2 (germline): LGHNA, YSLEER. The length of the CDR3 is 15 residues. Followed over time, Seattle patients had been enrolled while infection was active.

The sequence was collected from a woman aged 40 to 50 with COVID-19, enrolled during active disease. Sequenced input: peripheral blood. The chain couples TRBV4-3 to TRBJ1-1; D is ambiguous. The CDR3 region is CASSQVPRGNTEAFF. DNA of the CDR3: TGCGCCAGCAGCCAAGTCCCAAGAGGGAACACTGAAGCTTTCTTT.